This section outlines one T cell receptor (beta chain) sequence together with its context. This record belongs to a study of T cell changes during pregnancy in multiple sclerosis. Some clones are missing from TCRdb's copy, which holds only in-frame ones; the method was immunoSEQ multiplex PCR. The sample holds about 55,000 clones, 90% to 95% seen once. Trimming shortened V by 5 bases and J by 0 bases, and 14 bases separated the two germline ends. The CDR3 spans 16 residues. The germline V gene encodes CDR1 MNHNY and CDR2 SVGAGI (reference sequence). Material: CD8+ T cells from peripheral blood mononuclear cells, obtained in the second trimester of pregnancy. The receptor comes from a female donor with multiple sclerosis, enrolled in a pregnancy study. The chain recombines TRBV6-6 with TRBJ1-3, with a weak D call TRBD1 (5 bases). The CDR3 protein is CASSPLTGGSGNTIYF. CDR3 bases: TGTGCCAGCAGTCCCCTCACGGGGGGCTCTGGAAACACCATATATTTT.